The clone carrying this TCR beta chain was seen many times. The data stem from a study of spatial heterogeneity in lung cancer. Across the study: Untreated early-stage non-small cell lung cancer patients, over 55 in total, were the donors.

With 3 bases removed from V and 5 bases from J, the gap between germline ends came to 7 bases. Germline loops: CDR1 SGHTA, CDR2 FQGNSA. The CDR3 has 13 amino acids. MiXCR, applied by TCRdb to the 5' RACE reads, yields one record per CDR3 protein. Of more than 25,000 distinct CDR3 sequences listed, 5% to 6.5% are singletons. Time point given: blood at routine non-recurrence follow-up after resection. Researchers sequenced whole RNA taken from tumor, nontumor lung or frozen PBMC without sorting. The source material was PBMCs, sampled at follow-up. This rearrangement joins TRBV7-2 to TRBJ1-4; D is perhaps TRBD1 (5 bases). This receptor was obtained from a male donor with early-stage non-small cell lung cancer. The CDR3 sequence is CASSFYRNEKLFF. For the CDR3, the DNA is TGTGCCAGCAGCTTTTACAGGAATGAAAAACTGTTTTTT.